This T cell receptor beta chain derives from a study of shared clonotypes between healthy human individuals (TCRdb year 2020). The study in broad terms: Three men and a couple of women, aged 18 to 49 years, made up the cohort. To estimate repertoire size and how much clonotype sharing occurs between individuals, the study deeply sequenced the blood TCR repertoires of several healthy adults. Different laboratories and diverse techniques were used to prepare libraries and sequence TCR repertoires, to increase sequencing depth and limit assay-specific biases. Between about 0.8 and 9.5 billion PBMCs per donor were obtained by leukapheresis. Results and caveats for the whole study, not just this receptor: Pairwise subsampling indicated that sequencing depth was expected to affect the degree of clonotype sharing among donors. Because the study included only a small number of donors, the genetic and exposure-history diversity represented was limited. Only blood was sampled, and tissue TCR repertoires likely differ from those in blood.

On this clone itself: This receptor's antigen is unknown. No base quality information exists; no much larger clone differs at one position. Other DNA sequences in this sample translate to the same CDR3.

Using the deep immunoSEQ assay, TCR CDR3 regions were amplified from genomic DNA by multiplex PCR. Extracted genomic DNA from each cell subset was distributed evenly across all wells of several immunoSEQ 96-well plates, and each plate was treated as a replicate. For unsorted PBMC, each replicate PCR was loaded with 300 ng genomic DNA, equivalent to tens of thousands of T cell genomes. Ten immunoSEQ deep assay plates were used to sequence the unsorted PBMC genomic DNA. Purified libraries were measured with a Qubit 3.0 fluorometer, size-checked on a Bioanalyzer 2100, and measured again with the KAPA Library Quantification kit. Each immunoSEQ 96-well plate was sequenced on its own single-read 150-cycle Illumina NextSeq 550 flow cell. The source study handled its data this way. Because only junctional sequences without quality scores were contained in the immunoSEQ output, filtering matching that applied to full-length reads could not be performed. To assign V/J genes and CDR3, sequences were annotated using PyIR, a Python wrapper for IgBLAST v1.9, with IMGT germline references. Reads were filtered out if the reads had weak V/J assignments (E-value above 1e-6), no CDR3, stop codons, out-of-frame junctions, or ambiguous translated residues. V3J clonotypes were defined by identical inferred V gene, J gene, and CDR3 amino acid sequence. To compute the percentage overlap between repertoires, the number of shared unique clonotypes was divided by the size of the smaller repertoire. Richness of each repertoire was evaluated using RTK rarefaction, the Chao1 estimator, and Recon v2.1 estimates of unobserved clonotypes. Sourced from immuneACCESS, this table was stored by TCRdb with only in-frame sequences that have V and J called. A share of the clones is absent; for the studies checked, an unresolved V gene accounts for under half, and the remainder has no known explanation. V and J calls and clone size are given by that table; D and trimming were obtained from the DNA. The sample table shows about 490,000 clones, and 76% are seen once. The top ten clonotypes cover 10% to 15% of the sample.

The donors were healthy, HIV-negative adults who had no recently reported acute infections or vaccinations. Every donor was a Caucasian adult residing in Nashville, Tennessee, USA. For unsorted samples, roughly 90 million PBMCs were counted, and genomic DNA was extracted using the QIAamp DNA Blood Mini kit. After blood collection by leukapheresis, PBMCs were isolated using Ficoll-Histopaque density gradient centrifugation and then cryopreserved in the vapor phase of liquid nitrogen. The CDR3 has 13 amino acids, counting the end cysteine and phenylalanine. Only the CDR3 region is kept as DNA, spanning 39 bases read in frame from base 1. At the junction V is shortened by 0 bases and J by 6 bases, with 10 bases in between. The germline V gene supplies CDR1 SGDLS and CDR2 YYNGEE.

This sequence originates from a woman in her forties in good health. Some clones in this sample may be carry-over from other donors' samples. Input material: PBMCs. The rearranged chain carries TRBV9 and TRBJ2-7, and perhaps TRBD1 as D gene, on 6 matching bases. The sequenced DNA is TGTGCCAGCAGCGTAGGAGGGGGTTCCGAGCAGTACTTC. Translated, this gives CASSVGGGSEQYF.